This T cell receptor (beta chain) is from a study of OX40 agonist ivuxolimab in advanced cancers. Background on the study: Patients were treated with ivuxolimab, an agonistic anti-OX40 (CD134) antibody. Treatment received earlier with anti-PD-1, anti-PD-L1 or anti-CTLA-4 agents was allowed, and around 40% had some. Study findings and constraints: At 0.1-3.0 mg/kg, partial responders had clonal expansion among the lowest observed. Compared with CD4+, CD8+ T cells on average had more expanded clones.

Profiling relied on immunoSEQ multiplex PCR, and the TCRdb table lists in-frame clones only, not all of them. The sample carries 80,000 to 100,000 clones, around 90% recorded once. Regarding this clone: Its antigen is still unknown.

V trimming: 3 bases; J trimming: 6 bases; junction bases outside the gene matches: 2. The CDR3 length is 14 residues. Germline V gene lookup returns CDR1 SGHTA and CDR2 FQGNSA. Sequencing was performed on CD4+ or CD8+ T cells sorted from blood, taken in a trial of the OX40 agonist ivuxolimab. The chain is built from TRBV7-2 and TRBJ1-5, with TRBD1 matching over 10 bases. This receptor was identified in an adult with an advanced solid tumor such as melanoma, head and neck, liver or kidney cancer. CDR3 DNA sequence: TGTGCCAGCAGCTTCCGGGACAGGGGTCAGCCCCAGCATTTT. Encoded protein: CASSFRDRGQPQHF.